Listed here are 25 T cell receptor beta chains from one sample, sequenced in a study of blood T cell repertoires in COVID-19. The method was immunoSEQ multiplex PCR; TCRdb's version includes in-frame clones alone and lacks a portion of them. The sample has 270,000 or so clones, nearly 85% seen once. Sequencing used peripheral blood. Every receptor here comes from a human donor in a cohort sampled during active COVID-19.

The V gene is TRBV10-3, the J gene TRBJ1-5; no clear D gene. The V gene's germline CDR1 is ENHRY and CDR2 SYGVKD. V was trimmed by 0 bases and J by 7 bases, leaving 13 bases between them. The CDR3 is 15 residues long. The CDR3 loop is CAISESAMSGQPQHF. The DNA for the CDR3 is TGTGCCATCAGTGAGTCTGCCATGTCGGGACAGCCCCAGCATTTT.

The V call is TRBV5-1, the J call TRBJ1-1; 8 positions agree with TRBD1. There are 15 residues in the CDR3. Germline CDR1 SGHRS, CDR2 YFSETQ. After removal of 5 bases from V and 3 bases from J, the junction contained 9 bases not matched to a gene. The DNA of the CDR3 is TGCGCCAGCAGGGGGACAGGCTCTCGGGACACTGAAGCTTTCTTT. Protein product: CASRGTGSRDTEAFF.

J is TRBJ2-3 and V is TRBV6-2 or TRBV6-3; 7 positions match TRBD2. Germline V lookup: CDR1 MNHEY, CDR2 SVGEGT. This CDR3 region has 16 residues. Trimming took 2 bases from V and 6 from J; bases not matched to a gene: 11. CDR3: CASSYPPGGGRDTQYF. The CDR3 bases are TGTGCCAGCAGTTACCCCCCAGGCGGGGGACGGGATACGCAGTATTTT.

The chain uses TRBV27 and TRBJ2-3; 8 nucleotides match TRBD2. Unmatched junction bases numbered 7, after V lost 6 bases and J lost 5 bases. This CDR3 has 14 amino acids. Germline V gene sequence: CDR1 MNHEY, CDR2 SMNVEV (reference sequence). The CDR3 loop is CASSSGLVGDTQYF. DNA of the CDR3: TGTGCCAGCAGCTCGGGACTAGTCGGAGATACGCAGTATTTT.

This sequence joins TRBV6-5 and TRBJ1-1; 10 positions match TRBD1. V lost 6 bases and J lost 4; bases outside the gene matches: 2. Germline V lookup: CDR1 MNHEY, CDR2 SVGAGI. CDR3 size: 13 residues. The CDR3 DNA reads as TGTGCCAGCAGCAGGACAGGGGGCACTGAAGCTTTCTTT. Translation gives CASSRTGGTEAFF.

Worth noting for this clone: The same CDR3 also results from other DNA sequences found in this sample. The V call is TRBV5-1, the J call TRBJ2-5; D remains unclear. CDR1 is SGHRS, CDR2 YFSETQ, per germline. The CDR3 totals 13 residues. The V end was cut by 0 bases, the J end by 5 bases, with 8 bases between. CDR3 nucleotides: TGCGCCAGCAGCTTGGTTGCGTTGGAGACCCAGTACTTC. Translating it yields CASSLVALETQYF.

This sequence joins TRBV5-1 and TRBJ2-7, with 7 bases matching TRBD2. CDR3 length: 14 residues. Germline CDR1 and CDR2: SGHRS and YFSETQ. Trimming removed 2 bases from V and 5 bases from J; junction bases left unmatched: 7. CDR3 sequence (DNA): TGCGCCAGCAGCTTTGCGGGAGTAAGGAACGAGCAGTACTTC. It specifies CASSFAGVRNEQYF.

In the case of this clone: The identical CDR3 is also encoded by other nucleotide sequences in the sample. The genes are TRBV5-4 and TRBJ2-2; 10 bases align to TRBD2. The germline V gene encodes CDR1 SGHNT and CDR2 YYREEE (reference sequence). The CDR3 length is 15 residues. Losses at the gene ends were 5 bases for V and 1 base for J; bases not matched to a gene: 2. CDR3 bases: TGTGCCAGCAGTCTAGCGGGGGTGAACACCGGGGAGCTGTTTTTT. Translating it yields CASSLAGVNTGELFF.

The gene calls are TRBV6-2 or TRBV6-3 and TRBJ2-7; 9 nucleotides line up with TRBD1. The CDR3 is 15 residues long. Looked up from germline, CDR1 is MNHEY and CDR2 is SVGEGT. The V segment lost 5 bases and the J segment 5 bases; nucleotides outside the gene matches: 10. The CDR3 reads CASSQNPWTGDEQYF. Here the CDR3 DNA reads TGTGCCAGCAGTCAAAACCCTTGGACAGGGGACGAGCAGTACTTC.

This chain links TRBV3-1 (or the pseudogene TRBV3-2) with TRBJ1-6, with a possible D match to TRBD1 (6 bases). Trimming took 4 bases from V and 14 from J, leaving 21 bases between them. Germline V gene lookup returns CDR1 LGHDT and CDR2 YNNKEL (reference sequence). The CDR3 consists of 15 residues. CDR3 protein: CASSRTGTPDLALHF. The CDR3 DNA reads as TGTGCCAGCAGCCGAACCGGGACACCGGATTTAGCCCTCCACTTT.

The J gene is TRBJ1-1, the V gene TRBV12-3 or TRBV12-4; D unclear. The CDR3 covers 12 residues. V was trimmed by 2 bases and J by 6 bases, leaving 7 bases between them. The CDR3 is CASSLPGAEAFF. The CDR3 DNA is TGTGCCAGCAGTTTACCCGGGGCTGAAGCTTTCTTT.

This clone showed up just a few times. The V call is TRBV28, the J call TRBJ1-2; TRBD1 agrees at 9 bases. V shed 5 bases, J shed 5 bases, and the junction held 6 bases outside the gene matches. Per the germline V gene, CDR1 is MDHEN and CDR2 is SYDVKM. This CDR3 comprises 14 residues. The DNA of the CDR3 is TGTGCCAGCAGTCCTGGACAGGGGAGGTATGGCTACACCTTC. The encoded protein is CASSPGQGRYGYTF.

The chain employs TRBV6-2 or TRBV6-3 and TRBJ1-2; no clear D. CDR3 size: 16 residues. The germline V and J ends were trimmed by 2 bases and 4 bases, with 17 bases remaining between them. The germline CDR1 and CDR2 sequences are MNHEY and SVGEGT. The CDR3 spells CASSYPVQVLFYGYTF. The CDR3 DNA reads TGTGCCAGCAGTTACCCGGTGCAGGTTCTGTTCTATGGCTACACCTTC.

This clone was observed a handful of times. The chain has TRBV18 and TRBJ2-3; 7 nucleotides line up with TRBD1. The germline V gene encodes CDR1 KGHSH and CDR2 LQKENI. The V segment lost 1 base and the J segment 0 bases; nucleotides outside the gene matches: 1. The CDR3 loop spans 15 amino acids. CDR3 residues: CASSPRQGSTDTQYF. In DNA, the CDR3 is TGTGCCAGCTCACCACGACAGGGCAGCACAGATACGCAGTATTTT.

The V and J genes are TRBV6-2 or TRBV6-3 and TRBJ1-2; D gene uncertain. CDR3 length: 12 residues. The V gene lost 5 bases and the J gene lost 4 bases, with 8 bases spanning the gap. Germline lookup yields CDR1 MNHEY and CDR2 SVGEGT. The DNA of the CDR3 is TGTGCCAGCAGTCTTAGTGGCTATGGCTACACCTTC. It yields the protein CASSLSGYGYTF.

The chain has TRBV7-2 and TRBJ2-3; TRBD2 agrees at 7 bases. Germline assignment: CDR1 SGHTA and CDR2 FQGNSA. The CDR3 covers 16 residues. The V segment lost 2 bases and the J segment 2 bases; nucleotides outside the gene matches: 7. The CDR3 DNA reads TGTGCCAGCAGCTTACCGGTAGCGGGCCCCACAGATACGCAGTATTTT. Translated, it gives CASSLPVAGPTDTQYF.

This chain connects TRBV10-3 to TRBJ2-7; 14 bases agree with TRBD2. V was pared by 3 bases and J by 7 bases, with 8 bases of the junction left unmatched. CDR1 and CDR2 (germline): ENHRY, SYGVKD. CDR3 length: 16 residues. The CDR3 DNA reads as TGTGCCATCAGTGACAGGGGACTAGCGGGGGCCGGGGAGCAGTACTTC. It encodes CAISDRGLAGAGEQYF.

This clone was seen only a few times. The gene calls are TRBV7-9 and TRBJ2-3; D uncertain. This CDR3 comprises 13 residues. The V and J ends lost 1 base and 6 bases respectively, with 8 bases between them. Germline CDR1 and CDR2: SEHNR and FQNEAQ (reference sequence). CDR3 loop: CASSLDLVDTQYF. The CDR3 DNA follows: TGTGCCAGCAGCTTAGACCTAGTGGATACGCAGTATTTT.

CDR3 DNA sequence: TGTGCCACCAGCAGAGAAGGTAGCGCGGGCGATGAGCAGTTCTTC. It translates to CATSREGSAGDEQFF. V and J are TRBV15 and TRBJ2-1, with D tentatively TRBD2 (5 bases). The CDR3 contains 15 residues. Germline CDR1 is LNHNV and CDR2 is YYDKDF (reference sequence). The germline V and J ends were trimmed by 0 bases and 8 bases, with 14 bases remaining between them.

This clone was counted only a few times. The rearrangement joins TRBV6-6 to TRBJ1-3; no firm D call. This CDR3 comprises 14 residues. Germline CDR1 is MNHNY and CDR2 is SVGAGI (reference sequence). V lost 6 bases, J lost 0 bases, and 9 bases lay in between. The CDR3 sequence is CASRAGSSGNTIYF. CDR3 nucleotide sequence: TGTGCCAGCAGGGCGGGGAGCTCTGGAAACACCATATATTTT.

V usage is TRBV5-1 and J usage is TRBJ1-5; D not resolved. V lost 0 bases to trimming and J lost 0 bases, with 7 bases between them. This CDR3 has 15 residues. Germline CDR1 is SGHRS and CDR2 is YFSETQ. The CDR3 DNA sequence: TGCGCCAGCAGCTTGGACGGTTATAGCAATCAGCCCCAGCATTTT. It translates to CASSLDGYSNQPQHF.

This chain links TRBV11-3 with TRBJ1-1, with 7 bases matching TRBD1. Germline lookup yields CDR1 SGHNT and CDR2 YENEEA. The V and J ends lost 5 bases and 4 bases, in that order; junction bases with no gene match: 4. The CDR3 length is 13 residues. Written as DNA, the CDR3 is TGTGCCAGCAGCATGACAGGGCTCACTGAAGCTTTCTTT. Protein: CASSMTGLTEAFF.

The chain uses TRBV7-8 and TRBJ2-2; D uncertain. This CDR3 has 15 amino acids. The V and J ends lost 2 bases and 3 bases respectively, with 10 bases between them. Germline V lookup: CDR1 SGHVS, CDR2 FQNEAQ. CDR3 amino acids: CASSLSPGYTGELFF. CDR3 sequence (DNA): TGTGCCAGCAGCTTATCCCCAGGCTACACCGGGGAGCTGTTTTTT.

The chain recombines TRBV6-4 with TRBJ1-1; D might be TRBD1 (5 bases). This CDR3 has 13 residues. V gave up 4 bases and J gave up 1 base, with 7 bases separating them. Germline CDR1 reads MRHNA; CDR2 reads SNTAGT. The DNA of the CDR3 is TGTGCCAGCAGTGTGACAGAGAACACTGAAGCTTTCTTT. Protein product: CASSVTENTEAFF.

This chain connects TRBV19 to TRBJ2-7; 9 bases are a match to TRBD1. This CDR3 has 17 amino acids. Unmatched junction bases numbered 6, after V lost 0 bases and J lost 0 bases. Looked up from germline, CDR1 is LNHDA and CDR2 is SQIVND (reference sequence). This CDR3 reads CASSIDHGTGSSYEQYF. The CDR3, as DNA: TGTGCCAGTAGTATAGATCACGGGACAGGGAGCTCCTACGAGCAGTACTTC. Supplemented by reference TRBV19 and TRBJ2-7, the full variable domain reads DGGITQSPKYLFRKEGQNVTLSCEQNLNHDAMYWYRQDPGQGLRLIYYSQIVNDFQKGDIAEGYSVSREKKESFPLTVTSAQKNPTAFYLCASSIDHGTGSSYEQYFGPGTRLTVT.